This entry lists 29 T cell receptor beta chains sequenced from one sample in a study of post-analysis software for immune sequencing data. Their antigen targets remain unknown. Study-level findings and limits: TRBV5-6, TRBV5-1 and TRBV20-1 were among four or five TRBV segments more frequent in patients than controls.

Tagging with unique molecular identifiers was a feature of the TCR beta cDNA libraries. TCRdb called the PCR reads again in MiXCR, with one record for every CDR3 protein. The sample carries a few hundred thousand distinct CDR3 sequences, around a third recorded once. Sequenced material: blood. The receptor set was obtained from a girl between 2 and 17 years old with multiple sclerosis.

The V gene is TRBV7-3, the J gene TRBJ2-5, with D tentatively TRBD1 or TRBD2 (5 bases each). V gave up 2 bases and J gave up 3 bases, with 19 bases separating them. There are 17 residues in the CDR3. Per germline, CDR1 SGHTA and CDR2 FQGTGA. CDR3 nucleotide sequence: TGTGCCAGCAGCTTACCGGGACGCCCCAGTACAGAAGAGACCCAGTACTTC. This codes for CASSLPGRPSTEETQYF.

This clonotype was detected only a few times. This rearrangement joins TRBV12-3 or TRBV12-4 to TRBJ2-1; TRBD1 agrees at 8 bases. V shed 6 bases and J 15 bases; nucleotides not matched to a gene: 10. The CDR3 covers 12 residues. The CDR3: CASSQGALGGFF. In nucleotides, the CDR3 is TGTGCCAGCAGCCAGGGGGCCTTAGGGGGGTTCTTC.

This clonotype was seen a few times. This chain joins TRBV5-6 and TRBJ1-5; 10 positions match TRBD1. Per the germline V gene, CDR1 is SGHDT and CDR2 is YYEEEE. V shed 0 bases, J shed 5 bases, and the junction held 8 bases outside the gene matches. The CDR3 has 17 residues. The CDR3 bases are TGTGCCAGCAGCTTGGGGGGAGGACAGGGGGATTATCAGCCCCAGCATTTT. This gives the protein CASSLGGGQGDYQPQHF. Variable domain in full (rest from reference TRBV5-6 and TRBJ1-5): DAGVTQSPTHLIKTRGQQVTLRCSPKSGHDTVSWYQQALGQGPQFIFQYYEEEERQRGNFPDRFSGHQFPNYSSELNVNALLLGDSALYLCASSLGGGQGDYQPQHFGDGTRLSIL.

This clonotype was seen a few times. In DNA form, the CDR3 reads TGCGCCAGCAGCCAGACTAGCGCGCTTGAGCAGTTCTTC. Protein: CASSQTSALEQFF. This chain connects TRBV5-1 to TRBJ2-1; 8 positions match TRBD2. Germline CDR1 is SGHRS and CDR2 is YFSETQ. The junction had 6 bases not matched to a gene; V was cut back by 4 bases and J by 9 bases. The CDR3 contains 13 residues.

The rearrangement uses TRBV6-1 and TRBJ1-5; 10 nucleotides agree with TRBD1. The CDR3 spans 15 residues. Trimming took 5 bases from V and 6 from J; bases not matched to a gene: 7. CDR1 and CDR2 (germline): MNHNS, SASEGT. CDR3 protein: CASSKDRGMSQPQHF. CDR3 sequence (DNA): TGTGCCAGCAGTAAGGACAGGGGGATGAGTCAGCCCCAGCATTTT.

The DNA of the CDR3 is TGTGCCAGCAGCATGGGACCGCCTGCGGCGGACACTGAAGCTTTCTTT. Translated, it gives CASSMGPPAADTEAFF. The chain links TRBV7-9 to TRBJ1-1, with D possibly TRBD1 on 5 matching bases. V lost 5 bases and J 3 bases, leaving 19 bases between the germline ends. The CDR3 is made up of 16 amino acids. Germline V CDR1 and CDR2: SEHNR, FQNEAQ (reference sequence).

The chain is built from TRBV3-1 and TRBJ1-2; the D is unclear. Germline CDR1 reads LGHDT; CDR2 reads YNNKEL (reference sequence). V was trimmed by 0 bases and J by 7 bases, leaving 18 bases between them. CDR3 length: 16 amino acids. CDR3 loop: CASSQDSGRSGFGYTF. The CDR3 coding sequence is TGTGCCAGCAGCCAAGATAGCGGCAGGTCGGGGTTTGGCTACACCTTC.

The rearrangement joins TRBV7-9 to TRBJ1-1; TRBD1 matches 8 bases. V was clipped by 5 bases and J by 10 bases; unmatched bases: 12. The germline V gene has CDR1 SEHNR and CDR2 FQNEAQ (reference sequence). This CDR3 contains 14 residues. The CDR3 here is CASSPDRAVPTAFF. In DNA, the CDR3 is TGTGCCAGCAGCCCGGACAGGGCCGTTCCTACAGCTTTCTTT. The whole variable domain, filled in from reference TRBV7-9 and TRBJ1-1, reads DTGVSQNPRHKITKRGQNVTFRCDPISEHNRLYWYRQTLGQGPEFLTYFQNEAQLEKSRLLSDRFSAERPKGSFSTLEIQRTEQGDSAMYLCASSPDRAVPTAFFGQGTRLTVV.

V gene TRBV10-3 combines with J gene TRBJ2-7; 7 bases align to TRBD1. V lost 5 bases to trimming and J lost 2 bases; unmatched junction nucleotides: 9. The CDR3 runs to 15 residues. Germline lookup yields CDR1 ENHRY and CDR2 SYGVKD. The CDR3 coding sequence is TGTGCCATCAGTTCGGCCGGGACAGCTACCTACGAGCAGTACTTC. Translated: CAISSAGTATYEQYF.

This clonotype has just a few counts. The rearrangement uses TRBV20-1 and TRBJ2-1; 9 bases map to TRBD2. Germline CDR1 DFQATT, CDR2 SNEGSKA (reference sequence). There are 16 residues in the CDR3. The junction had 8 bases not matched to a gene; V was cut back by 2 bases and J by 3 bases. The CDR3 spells CSARTREGGHYNEQFF. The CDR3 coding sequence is TGCAGTGCTAGAACGCGGGAGGGGGGGCACTACAATGAGCAGTTCTTC.

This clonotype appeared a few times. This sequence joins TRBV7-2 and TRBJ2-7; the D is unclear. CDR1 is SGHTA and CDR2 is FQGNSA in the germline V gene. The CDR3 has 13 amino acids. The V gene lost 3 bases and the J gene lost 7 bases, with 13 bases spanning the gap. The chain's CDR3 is CASSFAELGEQYF. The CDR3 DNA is TGTGCCAGCAGCTTCGCCGAATTAGGGGAGCAGTACTTC.

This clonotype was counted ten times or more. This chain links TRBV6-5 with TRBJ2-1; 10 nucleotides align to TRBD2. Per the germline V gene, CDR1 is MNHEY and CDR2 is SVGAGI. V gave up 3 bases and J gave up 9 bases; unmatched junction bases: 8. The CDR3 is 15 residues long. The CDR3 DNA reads TGTGCCAGCAGTTATAGCAGCGGGGGGGCTGGTGAGCAGTTCTTC. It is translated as CASSYSSGGAGEQFF.

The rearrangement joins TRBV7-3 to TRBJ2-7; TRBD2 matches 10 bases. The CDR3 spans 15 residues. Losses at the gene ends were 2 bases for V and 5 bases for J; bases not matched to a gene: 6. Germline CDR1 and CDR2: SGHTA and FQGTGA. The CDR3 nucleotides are TGTGCCAGCAGCTTACTTGGGCTAGCGGGGGACGAGCAGTACTTC. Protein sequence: CASSLLGLAGDEQYF.

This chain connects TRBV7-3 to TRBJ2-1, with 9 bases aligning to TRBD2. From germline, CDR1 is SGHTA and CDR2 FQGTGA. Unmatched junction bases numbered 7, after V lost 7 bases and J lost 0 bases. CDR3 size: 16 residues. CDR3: CASTTGGGASYNEQFF. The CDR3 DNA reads TGTGCCAGCACCACGGGCGGGGGGGCCTCCTACAATGAGCAGTTCTTC.

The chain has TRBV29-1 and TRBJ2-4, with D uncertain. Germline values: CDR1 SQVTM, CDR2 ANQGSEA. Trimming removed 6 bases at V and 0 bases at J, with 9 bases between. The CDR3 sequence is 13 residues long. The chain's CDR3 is CSVVGLAKNIQYF. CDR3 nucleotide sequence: TGCAGCGTCGTAGGCCTAGCCAAAAACATTCAGTACTTC.

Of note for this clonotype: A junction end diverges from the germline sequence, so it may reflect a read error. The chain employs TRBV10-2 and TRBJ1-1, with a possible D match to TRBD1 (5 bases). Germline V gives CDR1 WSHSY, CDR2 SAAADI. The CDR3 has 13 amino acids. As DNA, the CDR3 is TGTGCCAGCAGTGAATCGGGGGGCACTGAAGCTTTCTTT. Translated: CASSESGGTEAFF.

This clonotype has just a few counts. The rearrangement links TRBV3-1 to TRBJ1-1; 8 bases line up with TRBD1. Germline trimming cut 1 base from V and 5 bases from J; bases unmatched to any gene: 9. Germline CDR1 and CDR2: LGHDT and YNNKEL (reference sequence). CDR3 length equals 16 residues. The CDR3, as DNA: TGTGCCAGCAGCCAAGGCGGACAGGGTTCGGGAACTGAAGCTTTCTTT. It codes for CASSQGGQGSGTEAFF.

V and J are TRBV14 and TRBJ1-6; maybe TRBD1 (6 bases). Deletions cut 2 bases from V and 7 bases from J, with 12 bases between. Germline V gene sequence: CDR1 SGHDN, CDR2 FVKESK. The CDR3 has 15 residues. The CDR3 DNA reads TGTGCCAGCAGCCAAAGTTGGGGGGCGAATTCACCCCTCCACTTT. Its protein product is CASSQSWGANSPLHF.

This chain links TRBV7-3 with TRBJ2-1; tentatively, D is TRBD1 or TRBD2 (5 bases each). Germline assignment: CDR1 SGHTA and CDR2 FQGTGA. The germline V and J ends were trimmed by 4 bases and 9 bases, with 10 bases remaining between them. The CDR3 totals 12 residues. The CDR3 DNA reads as TGTGCCAGCAGCTCCACTAGGGGTGAGCAGTTCTTC. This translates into CASSSTRGEQFF.

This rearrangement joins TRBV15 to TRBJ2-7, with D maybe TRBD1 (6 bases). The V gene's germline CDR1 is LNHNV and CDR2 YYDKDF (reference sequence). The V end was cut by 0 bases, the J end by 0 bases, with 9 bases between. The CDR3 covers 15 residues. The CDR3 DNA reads TGTGCCACCAGCAGAGATCCGGGACACTCCTACGAGCAGTACTTC. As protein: CATSRDPGHSYEQYF.

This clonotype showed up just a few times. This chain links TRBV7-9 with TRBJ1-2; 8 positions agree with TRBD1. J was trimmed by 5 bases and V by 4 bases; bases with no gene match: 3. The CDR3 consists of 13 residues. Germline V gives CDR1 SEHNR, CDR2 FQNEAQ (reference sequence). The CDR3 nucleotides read TGTGCCAGCAGCTCGGGACAGGAGTATGGCTACACCTTC. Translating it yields CASSSGQEYGYTF.

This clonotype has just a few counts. Written as DNA, the CDR3 is TGCAGCGCTACCCCGGCCAGGCGGGTTGGCTACACCTTC. Translating it yields CSATPARRVGYTF. J is TRBJ1-2 and V is TRBV29-1; D unclear. This CDR3 has 13 residues. CDR1 and CDR2 (germline): SQVTM, ANQGSEA. V dropped 7 bases and J dropped 7 bases, with 19 bases sitting between them.

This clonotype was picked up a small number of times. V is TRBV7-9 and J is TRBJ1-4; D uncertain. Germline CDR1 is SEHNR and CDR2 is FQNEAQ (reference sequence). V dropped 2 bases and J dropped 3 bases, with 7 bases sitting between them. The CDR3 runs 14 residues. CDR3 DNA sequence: TGTGCCAGCAGCTTAAATGCGGCTAATGAAAAACTGTTTTTT. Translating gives CASSLNAANEKLFF. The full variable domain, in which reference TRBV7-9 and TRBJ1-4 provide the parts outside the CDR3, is DTGVSQNPRHKITKRGQNVTFRCDPISEHNRLYWYRQTLGQGPEFLTYFQNEAQLEKSRLLSDRFSAERPKGSFSTLEIQRTEQGDSAMYLCASSLNAANEKLFFGSGTQLSVL.

Written as DNA, the CDR3 is TGTGCCAGCAGCTCACTCCGAAGTTCTAACTACGAGCAGTACTTC. Translated: CASSSLRSSNYEQYF. The V call is TRBV11-2, the J call TRBJ2-7; D is unclear. The CDR3 sequence is 15 residues long. The V and J ends lost 4 bases and 3 bases respectively, with 16 bases between them. In germline, CDR1 is SGHAT, CDR2 FQNNGV. Full variable domain (missing parts from reference TRBV11-2 and TRBJ2-7): EAGVAQSPRYKIIEKRQSVAFWCNPISGHATLYWYQQILGQGPKLLIQFQNNGVVDDSQLPKDRFSAERLKGVDSTLKIQPAKLEDSAVYLCASSSLRSSNYEQYFGPGTRLTVT.

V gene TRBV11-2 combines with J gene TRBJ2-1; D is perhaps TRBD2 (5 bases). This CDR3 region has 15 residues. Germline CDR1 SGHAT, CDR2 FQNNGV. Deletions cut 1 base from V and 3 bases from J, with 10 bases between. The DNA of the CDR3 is TGTGCCAGCAGCTTAGGGGAGTTTGTCTACAATGAGCAGTTCTTC. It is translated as CASSLGEFVYNEQFF.

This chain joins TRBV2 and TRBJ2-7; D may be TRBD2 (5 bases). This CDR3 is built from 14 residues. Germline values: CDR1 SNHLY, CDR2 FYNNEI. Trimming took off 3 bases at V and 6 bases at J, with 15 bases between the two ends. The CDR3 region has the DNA TGTGCCAGCAGTGACCCGAATTTTAGCGTCGAGCAGTACTTC. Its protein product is CASSDPNFSVEQYF.

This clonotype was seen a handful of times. The CDR3 is CSARLASGGRTDTQYF. In DNA form, the CDR3 reads TGCAGTGCTAGATTGGCTAGCGGGGGGCGCACAGATACGCAGTATTTT. The rearrangement joins TRBV20-1 to TRBJ2-3; 11 nucleotides match TRBD2. The trim removed 2 bases at V and 1 base at J, leaving 5 bases unmatched. This CDR3 has 16 residues. CDR1 is DFQATT and CDR2 is SNEGSKA in the germline V gene (reference sequence).

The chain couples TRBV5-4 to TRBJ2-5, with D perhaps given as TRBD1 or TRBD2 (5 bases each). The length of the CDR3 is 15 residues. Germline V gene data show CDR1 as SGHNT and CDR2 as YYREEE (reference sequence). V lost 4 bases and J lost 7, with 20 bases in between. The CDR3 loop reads CASSEPRGDGGTQYF. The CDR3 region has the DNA TGTGCCAGCAGCGAACCCCGGGGCGACGGAGGGACCCAGTACTTC.

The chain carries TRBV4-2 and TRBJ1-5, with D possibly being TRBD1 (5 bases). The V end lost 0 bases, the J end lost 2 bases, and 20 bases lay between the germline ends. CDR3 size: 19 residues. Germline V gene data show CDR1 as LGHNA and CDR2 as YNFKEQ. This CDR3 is CASSQDILSLGGGNQPQHF. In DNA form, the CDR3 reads TGTGCCAGCAGCCAAGATATTTTGAGCCTGGGGGGGGGCAATCAGCCCCAGCATTTT.